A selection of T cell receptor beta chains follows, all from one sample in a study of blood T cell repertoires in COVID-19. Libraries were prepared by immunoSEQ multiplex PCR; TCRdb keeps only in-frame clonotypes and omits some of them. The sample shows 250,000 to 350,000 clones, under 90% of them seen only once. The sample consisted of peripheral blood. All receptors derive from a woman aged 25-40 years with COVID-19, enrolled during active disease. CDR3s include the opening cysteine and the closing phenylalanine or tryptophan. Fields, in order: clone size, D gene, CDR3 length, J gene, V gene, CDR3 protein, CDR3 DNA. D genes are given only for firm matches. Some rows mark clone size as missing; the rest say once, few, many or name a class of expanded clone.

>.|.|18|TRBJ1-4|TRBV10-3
CAISEHPVGGNSNEKLFF
TGTGCCATCAGTGAACACCCCGTCGGAGGGAATTCTAATGAAAAACTGTTTTTT
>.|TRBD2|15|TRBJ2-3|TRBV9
CASSGLAGGTNTQYF
TGTGCCAGCAGTGGACTAGCGGGAGGGACGAATACGCAGTATTTT
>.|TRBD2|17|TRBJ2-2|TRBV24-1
CATSDPGGGLYTGELFF
TGTGCCACCAGTGACCCCGGGGGAGGGCTATACACCGGGGAGCTGTTTTTT
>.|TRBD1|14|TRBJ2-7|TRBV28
CASSARQGLNEQYF
TGTGCCAGCAGTGCAAGACAGGGTCTCAACGAGCAGTACTTC
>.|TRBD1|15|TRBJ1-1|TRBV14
CASSQWDRLNTEAFF
TGTGCCAGCAGCCAATGGGACAGGTTGAACACTGAAGCTTTCTTT
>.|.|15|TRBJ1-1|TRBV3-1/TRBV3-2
CASSPNTGSIIEAFF
TGTGCCAGCAGCCCGAATACAGGGAGTATCATTGAAGCTTTCTTT
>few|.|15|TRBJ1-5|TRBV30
CAWSALDIPNQPQHF
TGTGCCTGGAGTGCACTCGACATTCCCAATCAGCCCCAGCATTTT
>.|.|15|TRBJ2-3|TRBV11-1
CASSLSWGPTDTQYF
TGTGCCAGCAGCTTATCGTGGGGGCCCACAGATACGCAGTATTTT
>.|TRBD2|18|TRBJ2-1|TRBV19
CASSGTSGVFSSYNEQFF
TGTGCCAGTAGCGGGACTAGCGGTGTTTTTAGCTCCTACAATGAGCAGTTCTTC
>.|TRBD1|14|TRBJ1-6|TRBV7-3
CASSPGQGSSPLHF
TGTGCCAGCAGCCCCGGACAGGGGTCCTCACCCCTCCACTTT
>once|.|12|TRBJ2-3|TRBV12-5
CASGMGGDTQYF
TGTGCTAGTGGTATGGGCGGAGATACGCAGTATTTT
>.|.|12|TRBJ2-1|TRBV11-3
CASSQTHNEQFF
TGTGCCAGCAGCCAAACACACAATGAGCAGTTCTTC
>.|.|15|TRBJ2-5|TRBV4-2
CASSLRGRTEETQYF
TGTGCCAGCAGCCTCCGGGGTCGGACGGAAGAGACCCAGTACTTC